This TCR beta chain was profiled in a study of cytomegalovirus exposure and HLA in healthy donors. Whole-study results and caveats: It was found in a later analysis that first-cohort TCR clusters tended to co-occur in the 100 to 150 validation repertoires. Reports indicated that the classifier achieved high specificity and sensitivity in diagnosing cytomegalovirus status. 150 to 200 TCR beta chains were listed as cytomegalovirus-associated.

The table came from immunoSEQ multiplex PCR; TCRdb's copy has only in-frame clones and leaves some out. The sample lists 150,000 or so clones, roughly 89% occurring once. A single count supports this clone. Its antigen remains unknown. The TCR comes from a woman aged 18-30 years in good health and CMV-seropositive. The specimen sequenced was PBMCs.

The CDR3: CASSSDRGRMAKNIQYF. CDR3 nucleotides: TGTGCCAGCAGTTCGGACAGGGGGCGCATGGCCAAAAACATTCAGTACTTC. The V call is TRBV28, the J call TRBJ2-4, with 11 positions matching TRBD1. The CDR3 consists of 17 residues. Trimming cost V 4 bases and J 1 base; bases outside gene matches: 6. Per the germline V gene, CDR1 is MDHEN and CDR2 is SYDVKM.